A selection of T cell receptor beta chains follows, all from one sample in a study of CD8+CD57+ T cells in acquired aplastic anemia. TCRdb ran MiXCR on the reads and lists one entry per CDR3 protein. Of approximately 260,000 distinct CDR3 sequences in the sample, approximately 80% were seen once. Input material: sorted CD4+, CD8+, or CD8+CD57+ T cells (not recorded which) from PBMCs. The origin of the receptors is a human donor with aplastic anemia. Both conserved end residues are part of each CDR3. The order of the fields is J gene, clone size, V gene, D gene, CDR3 DNA, CDR3 protein. The D gene is left open where the match is weak. Some rows have no size entry. The others give once, few or many, or a class for an expanded clone.

>TRBJ2-3|few|TRBV11-1|TRBD1
TGTGCCAGCAGCTCACGGGACAGGGCCGATACGCAGTATTTT
CASSSRDRADTQYF
>TRBJ2-3|few|TRBV7-9|-
TGTGCCAGCAGCTTAGCGGGTGGTCACGGGGCCAACGTTTTT
CASSLAGGHGANVF
>TRBJ1-2|-|TRBV9|-
TGTGCCAGCAGCTTAGGGTCAGACACGCTGTATTATGGCTACACCTTC
CASSLGSDTLYYGYTF
>TRBJ2-3|-|TRBV7-8|-
TGTGCCAGCGGGGTTGGGGGCAAAGGTACGCCGTTTTTT
CASGVGGKGTPFF
>TRBJ1-2|-|TRBV4-1|-
TGCGCTAGTGGCTCCTCTTCGGACAGTTACTATGGCTACACCTTC
CASGSSSDSYYGYTF
>TRBJ1-2|-|TRBV18|-
TGTGCCAGCTCTAAAATCCTGGAGGGCTACACCTTC
CASSKILEGYTF
>TRBJ2-3|-|TRBV9|-
TGTGCCAGCAGCGTATACCGGAACTCCACCAATGAGCAGTATTTT
CASSVYRNSTNEQYF
>TRBJ2-5|-|TRBV11-3|-
TGTGCCAGCAGCAAACAGGTGGCAGGAGAGACCCAGTACTTC
CASSKQVAGETQYF
>TRBJ2-1|-|TRBV7-7|TRBD1
TGTGCTAGCACCCTCAAAACAGGGGGAACCGGGGAGCTGCAGTTCTTC
CASTLKTGGTGELQFF
>TRBJ2-1|-|TRBV7-3|TRBD2
TGTGCCAGCAGCATGGGGACTAGGCGAGCTAAGCAGTATTTC
CASSMGTRRAKQYF
>TRBJ2-3|-|TRBV5-8|-
TGCGCCAGCAGCCAAGGCCTTGGTCCCGATACGCAGTATTTT
CASSQGLGPDTQYF
>TRBJ2-1|-|TRBV6-1|-
TGTGCCAGCAACATGGGGAGGGGGCTAGGTGAGCAGTTCTTC
CASNMGRGLGEQFF
>TRBJ1-6|-|TRBV7-6|-
TGTAGCAGCAGGGTGGGCGGCTATAATTCACCCCTCCACTTT
CSSRVGGYNSPLHF
>TRBJ2-7|-|TRBV10-3|TRBD2
TGTGCCAGCAGCCAAGGACTAGCGGGGACCTACGAGCAGTACTTC
CASSQGLAGTYEQYF
>TRBJ1-3|-|TRBV7-9|-
TGTGCCAGCAGCCATAAGGGGTTGACTGAAGCTTTCTTTTTT
CASSHKGLTEAFFF
>TRBJ2-1|once|TRBV7-4|-
TGTGCCAGCAGCGTAGTGGGTACGAGCAGTACGTATGACCAGTTCTTC
CASSVVGTSSTYDQFF
>TRBJ1-6|-|TRBV2|-
TGTGCCAGCAGTGATTGGGGACATAATGATTCACCCCTCCACTTT
CASSDWGHNDSPLHF
>TRBJ1-2|-|TRBV9|TRBD1
TGTGCCAGCAGCTCAACCCAGACAGGGGCCTATGGCTACACCTTC
CASSSTQTGAYGYTF
>TRBJ1-4|few|TRBV15|TRBD1
TGTGCCACCAGCAGAGGGGACAGGGCAACTAATGAAAAACTGTTTTTT
CATSRGDRATNEKLFF
>TRBJ2-1|-|TRBV7-9|-
TGTGCCAGCAGCTTGGGGGCTAGCGAATCAAATAAGCAGTTCTTC
CASSLGASESNKQFF
>TRBJ2-1|-|TRBV7-8|-
TGTGCCAGTAGCTTTGCGGGCGCAGCCGGAGGGGATGAGCAGTTCTTC
CASSFAGAAGGDEQFF
>TRBJ2-3|-|TRBV7-9|TRBD1
TGTGCCAGCAGCGGGACAGGCCCATGGGATGAGCAGTTC
CASSGTGPWDEQF
>TRBJ2-2|-|TRBV7-9|-
TGTGCCAGCAGCGTAGGGGGTAGCTCCGGGGCCAACGTCTTT
CASSVGGSSGANVF
>TRBJ2-3|-|TRBV7-3|TRBD2
TGTGCCAGCAGCTTAGCGGGAGGTCGCGTTACGCAGTATTATTTT
CASSLAGGRVTQYYF